The clone carrying this TCR beta chain came up a few times. The antigen remains unidentified. During construction of the library, unique molecular identifiers were attached to individual cDNA molecules for quantitative, reproducible TCR counting. As originally analysed: 96,000 or so TCRs per sample was the median, with a range of roughly 23,224 to 750,000. TCRdb re-called the 5' RACE reads with MiXCR, one entry per CDR3 protein. TCRdb's processing, not the authors', yielded these V and J calls. Counted here are 100,000 to 120,000 distinct CDR3 sequences, more than 15% occurring once; the ten biggest clones make up approximately 2.6%. Extraction yielded total RNA from whole blood (unfractionated). The data derive from a study of human T cells and chemical hapten exposure. Turning to the study itself: The study traced per-sample TCR yield variation mainly to small differences in pooled library volumes.

Whole-study findings and limits: No shift was seen in TCRs above 1 in 1000 frequency with DPC sensitization.

The CDR3 is 13 residues long. Germline V CDR1 and CDR2: DFQATT, SNEGSKA (reference sequence). J lost 14 bases, V lost 5 bases, and 16 bases had no gene match. This TCR came from a human donor in good health. V is TRBV20-1 and J is TRBJ2-3; TRBD2 matches 7 bases. This chain's CDR3 is CSAGGLAVVAGYF. For the CDR3, the DNA is TGCAGTGCTGGCGGCCTAGCGGTGGTAGCGGGGTATTTT.